This T cell receptor beta chain was identified in a study of blood T cell repertoires in COVID-19. Whole-study context: Samples came from the United States, Italy and Spain, spanning acute and convalescent COVID-19. PBMCs, B-cell-depleted T cells, or T cells were the source of the cDNA or gDNA that made up the material.

Trimming took 4 bases from V and 11 from J, leaving 11 bases between them. This CDR3 spans 11 amino acids. Germline lookup yields CDR1 SGHAT and CDR2 FQNNGV. Under the authors' procedure: Counts of nucleated cells, estimated from reference gene primer amplification, were obtained. The table came from immunoSEQ multiplex PCR; TCRdb's copy has only in-frame clones and leaves some out. V and J calls and clone size are those listed in that table; D and trimming were worked out from the DNA. The sample lists about 94,000 clones, roughly 80% occurring once. The sample taken for sequencing was peripheral blood. The clonotype originates from a man aged 55-75 years with acute or convalescent COVID-19. This sequence joins TRBV11-2 and TRBJ1-1; D uncertain. For the CDR3, the DNA is TGTGCCAGCAGCTCGGACGGGAGGGCTTTCTTT. This encodes CASSSDGRAFF.